Listed below are T cell receptor beta chains from one sample, sequenced in a study of persistence of HIV-infected CD4 T cells. Their specific antigens are unknown. This table comes from immunoSEQ multiplex PCR, and its TCRdb copy is limited to in-frame clones, with some not included. The sample contains about 36,000 clones, more than 75% of which appear only once. The source was cultured CD4+ T cells from PBMCs, collected from a patient who received antiretroviral therapy. The receptor set was obtained from an adult with HIV. The donor label of this sample is uncertain. The CDR3 runs from the conserved cysteine through the conserved F or W. Fields, in order: J gene, V gene, D gene, clone size, CDR3 protein, CDR3 DNA. The D gene is left open where the match is weak. Only some rows state a clone size, as once, few, many or a class for expanded clones.

TRBJ1-1,TRBV28,-,once,CASSFGSAITNTEAFF,TGTGCCAGCAGTTTTGGGTCAGCGATAACGAACACTGAAGCTTTCTTT
TRBJ2-6,TRBV5-1,TRBD1,-,CASSLVGTAGANVLTF,TGCGCCAGCAGCTTGGTCGGGACAGCTGGGGCCAACGTCCTGACTTTC
TRBJ1-4,TRBV7-9,TRBD1,-,CASSSGQNNEKLFF,TGTGCCAGCAGCTCGGGACAGAATAATGAAAAACTGTTTTTT
TRBJ2-7,TRBV6-2/TRBV6-3,-,-,CASSQASLALSNEQYF,TGTGCCAGCAGCCAGGCCTCGTTGGCCCTCTCGAACGAGCAGTACTTC
TRBJ2-7,TRBV7-2,-,-,CASSLAGGSSYEQYF,TGTGCCAGCAGCTTAGCGGGGGGTAGCTCCTACGAGCAGTACTTC
TRBJ1-1,TRBV19,TRBD1,-,CASSAQGGDGTEAFF,TGTGCCAGTAGTGCTCAGGGGGGCGATGGCACTGAAGCTTTCTTT
TRBJ2-3,TRBV5-1,TRBD1,-,CASSKGQGPGGLDTQYF,TGCGCCAGCAGCAAGGGACAGGGGCCCGGTGGCCTGGATACGCAGTATTTT
TRBJ2-6,TRBV18,-,once,CASSPPPKVGLGANVLTF,TGTGCCAGCTCACCACCTCCGAAAGTGGGGCTTGGGGCCAACGTCCTGACTTTC
TRBJ2-3,TRBV7-2,-,-,CASSKGLDQDTQYF,TGTGCCAGCAGCAAAGGTCTGGACCAAGATACGCAGTATTTT
TRBJ1-5,TRBV28,-,-,CASSFGGSNQPQHF,TGTGCCAGCAGTTTTGGGGGCAGCAATCAGCCCCAGCATTTT
TRBJ2-7,TRBV27,TRBD1,-,CASSSLGQGASYEQYF,TGTGCCAGCAGTTCCCTTGGACAGGGGGCCTCCTACGAGCAGTACTTC
TRBJ2-5,TRBV28,TRBD2,-,CASSLWASGGSYQETQYF,TGTGCCAGCAGTCTCTGGGCTAGCGGGGGATCGTACCAAGAGACCCAGTACTTC
TRBJ1-5,TRBV10-3,TRBD1,few,CAIREGQGEGPQHF,TGTGCCATCCGAGAGGGACAGGGCGAGGGGCCCCAGCATTTT
TRBJ2-6,TRBV10-1,-,-,CASSESGNGANVLTF,TGCGCCAGCAGTGAATCGGGGAACGGGGCCAACGTCCTGACTTTC
TRBJ1-5,TRBV19,TRBD1,-,CASSTTGASNQPQHF,TGTGCCAGTAGCACGACAGGGGCAAGCAATCAGCCCCAGCATTTT
TRBJ2-6,TRBV5-1,-,-,CASSLTSDRANVLTF,TGCGCCAGCAGCTTGACGTCTGATAGGGCCAACGTCCTGACTTTC
TRBJ1-4,TRBV5-1,-,few,CASTPGGTPNEKLFF,TGCGCCAGCACCCCGGGGGGCACGCCGAATGAAAAACTGTTTTTT